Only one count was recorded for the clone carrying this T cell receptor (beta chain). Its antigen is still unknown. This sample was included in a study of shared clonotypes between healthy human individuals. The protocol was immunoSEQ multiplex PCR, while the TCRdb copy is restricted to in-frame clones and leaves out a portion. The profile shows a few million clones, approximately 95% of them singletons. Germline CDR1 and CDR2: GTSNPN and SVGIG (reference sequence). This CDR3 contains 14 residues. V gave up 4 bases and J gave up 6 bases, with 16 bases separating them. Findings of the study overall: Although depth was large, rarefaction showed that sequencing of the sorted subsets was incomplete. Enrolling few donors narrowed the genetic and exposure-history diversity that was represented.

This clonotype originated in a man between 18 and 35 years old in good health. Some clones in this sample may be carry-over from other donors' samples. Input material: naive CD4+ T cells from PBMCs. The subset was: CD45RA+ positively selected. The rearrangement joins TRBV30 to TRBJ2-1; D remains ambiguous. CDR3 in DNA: TGTGCCTGGACCCAAGGGTTACTCGGCAATGAGCAGTTCTTC. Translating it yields CAWTQGLLGNEQFF.